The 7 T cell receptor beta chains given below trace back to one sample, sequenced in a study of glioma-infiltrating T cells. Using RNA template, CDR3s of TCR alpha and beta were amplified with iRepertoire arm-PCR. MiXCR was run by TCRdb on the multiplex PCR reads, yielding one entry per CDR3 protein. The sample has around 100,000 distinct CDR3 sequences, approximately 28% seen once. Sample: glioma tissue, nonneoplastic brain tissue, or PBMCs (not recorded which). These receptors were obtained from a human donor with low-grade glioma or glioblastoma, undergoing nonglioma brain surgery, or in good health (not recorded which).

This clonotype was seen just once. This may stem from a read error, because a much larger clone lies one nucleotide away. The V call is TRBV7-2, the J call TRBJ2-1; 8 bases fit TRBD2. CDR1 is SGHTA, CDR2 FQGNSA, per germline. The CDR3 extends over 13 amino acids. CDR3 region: CDGGVAGGREQFF. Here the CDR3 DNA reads TGTGACGGGGGTGTTGCGGGGGGCCGCGAGCAGTTCTTC.

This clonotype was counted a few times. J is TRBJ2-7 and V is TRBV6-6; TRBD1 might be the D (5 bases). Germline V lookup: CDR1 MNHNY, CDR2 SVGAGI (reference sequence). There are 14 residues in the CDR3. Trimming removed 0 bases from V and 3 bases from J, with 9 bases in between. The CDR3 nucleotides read TGTGCCAGCAGTTACTCAGACAGCAACTACGAGCAGTACTTC. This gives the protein CASSYSDSNYEQYF.

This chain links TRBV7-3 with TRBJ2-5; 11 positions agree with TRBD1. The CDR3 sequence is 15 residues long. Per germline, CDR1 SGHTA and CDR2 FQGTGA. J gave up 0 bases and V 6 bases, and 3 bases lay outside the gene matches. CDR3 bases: TGTGCCAGCAGACCGGGACAGGGGGACCAAGAGACCCAGTACTTC. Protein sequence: CASRPGQGDQETQYF.

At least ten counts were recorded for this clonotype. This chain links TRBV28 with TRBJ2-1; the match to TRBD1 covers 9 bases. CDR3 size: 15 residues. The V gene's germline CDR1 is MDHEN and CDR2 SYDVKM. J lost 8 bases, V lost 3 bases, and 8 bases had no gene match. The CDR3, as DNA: TGTGCCAGCAGTTTTTCCGGGACAGGGAGGTATGAGCAGTTCTTC. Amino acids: CASSFSGTGRYEQFF.

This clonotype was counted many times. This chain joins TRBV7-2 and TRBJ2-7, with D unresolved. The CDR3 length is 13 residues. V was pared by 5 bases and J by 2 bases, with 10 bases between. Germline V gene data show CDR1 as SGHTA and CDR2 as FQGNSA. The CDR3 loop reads CASSKGRAYEQYF. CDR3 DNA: TGTGCCAGCAGCAAAGGACGTGCCTACGAGCAGTACTTC.

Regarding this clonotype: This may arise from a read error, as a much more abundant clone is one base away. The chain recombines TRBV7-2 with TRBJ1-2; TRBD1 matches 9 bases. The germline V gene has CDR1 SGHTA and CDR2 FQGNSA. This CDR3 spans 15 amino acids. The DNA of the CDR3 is TGTGCCAGCAGCTTAGTGGGACAGGGCCTCTATAGCTACACCTTC. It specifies CASSLVGQGLYSYTF.

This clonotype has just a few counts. Here the CDR3 DNA reads TGCGCCAGCAGCCCACTTGCCTGGACAGGGGCTACAGGTCAGCCCCAGCATTTT. It encodes CASSPLAWTGATGQPQHF. The chain employs TRBV4-3 and TRBJ1-5, with 9 bases that match TRBD1. The CDR3 sequence is 18 residues long. Germline lookup yields CDR1 LGHNA and CDR2 YSLEER. The junction had 16 bases not matched to a gene; V was cut back by 4 bases and J by 6 bases.